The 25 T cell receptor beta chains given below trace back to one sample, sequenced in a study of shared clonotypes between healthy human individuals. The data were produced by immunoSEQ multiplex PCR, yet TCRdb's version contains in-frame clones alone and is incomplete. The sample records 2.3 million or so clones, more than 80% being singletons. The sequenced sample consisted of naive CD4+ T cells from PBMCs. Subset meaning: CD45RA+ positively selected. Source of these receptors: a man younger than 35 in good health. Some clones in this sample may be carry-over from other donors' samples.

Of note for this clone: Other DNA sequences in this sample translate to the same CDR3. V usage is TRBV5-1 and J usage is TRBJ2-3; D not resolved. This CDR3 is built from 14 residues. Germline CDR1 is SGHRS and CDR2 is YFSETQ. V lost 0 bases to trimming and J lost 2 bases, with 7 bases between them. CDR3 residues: CASSLERITDTQYF. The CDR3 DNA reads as TGCGCCAGCAGCTTGGAACGGATCACAGATACGCAGTATTTT.

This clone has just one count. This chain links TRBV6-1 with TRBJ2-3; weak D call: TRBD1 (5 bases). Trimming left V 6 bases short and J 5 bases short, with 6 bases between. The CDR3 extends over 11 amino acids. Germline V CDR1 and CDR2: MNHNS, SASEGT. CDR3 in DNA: TGTGCCAGCAGAACAGGAGATACGCAGTATTTT. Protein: CASRTGDTQYF.

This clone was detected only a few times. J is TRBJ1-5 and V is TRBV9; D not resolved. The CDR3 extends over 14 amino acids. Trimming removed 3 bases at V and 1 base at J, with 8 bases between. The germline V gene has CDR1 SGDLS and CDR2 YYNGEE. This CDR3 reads CASSADVSNQPQHF. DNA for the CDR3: TGTGCCAGCAGCGCGGACGTGAGCAATCAGCCCCAGCATTTT.

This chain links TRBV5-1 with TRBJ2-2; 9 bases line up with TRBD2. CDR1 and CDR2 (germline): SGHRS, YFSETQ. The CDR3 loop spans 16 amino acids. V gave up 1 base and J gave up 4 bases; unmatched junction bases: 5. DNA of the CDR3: TGCGCCAGCAGCTTGCTAGCGGGATCGGTCACCGGGGAGCTGTTTTTT. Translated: CASSLLAGSVTGELFF.

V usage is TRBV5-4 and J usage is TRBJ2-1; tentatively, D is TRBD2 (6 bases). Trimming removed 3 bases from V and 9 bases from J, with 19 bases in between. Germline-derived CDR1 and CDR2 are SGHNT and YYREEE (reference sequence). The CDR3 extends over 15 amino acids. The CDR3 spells CASSWENIVGGEQFF. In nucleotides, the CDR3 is TGTGCCAGCAGCTGGGAAAATATCGTCGGGGGTGAGCAGTTCTTC.

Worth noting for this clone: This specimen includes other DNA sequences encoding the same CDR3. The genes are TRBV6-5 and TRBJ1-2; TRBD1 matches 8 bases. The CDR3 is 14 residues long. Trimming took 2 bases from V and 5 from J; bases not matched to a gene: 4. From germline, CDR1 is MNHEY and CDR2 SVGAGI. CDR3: CASSYGQGAYGYTF. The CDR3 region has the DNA TGTGCCAGCAGTTACGGGCAGGGGGCTTATGGCTACACCTTC.

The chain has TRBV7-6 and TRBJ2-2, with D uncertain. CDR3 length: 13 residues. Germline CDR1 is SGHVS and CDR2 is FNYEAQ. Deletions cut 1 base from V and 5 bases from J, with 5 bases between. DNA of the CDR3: TGTGCCAGCAGCTTAGTGGAAACCGGGGAGCTGTTTTTT. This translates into CASSLVETGELFF.

The CDR3 sequence: CASRRQSANGGYTF. The CDR3 bases are TGTGCCAGCAGGCGACAGTCCGCGAACGGTGGCTACACCTTC. The rearrangement links TRBV6-5 to TRBJ1-2; possibly TRBD1 for D (5 bases). The CDR3 sequence is 14 residues long. CDR1 MNHEY and CDR2 SVGAGI come from the germline V gene. The germline V and J ends were trimmed by 6 bases and 7 bases, with 18 bases remaining between them.

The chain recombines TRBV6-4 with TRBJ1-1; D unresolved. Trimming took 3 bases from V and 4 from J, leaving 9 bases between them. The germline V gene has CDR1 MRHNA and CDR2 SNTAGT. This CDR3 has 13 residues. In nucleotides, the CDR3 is TGTGCCAGCAGTGAAGAGGGCGGCACTGAAGCTTTCTTT. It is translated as CASSEEGGTEAFF.

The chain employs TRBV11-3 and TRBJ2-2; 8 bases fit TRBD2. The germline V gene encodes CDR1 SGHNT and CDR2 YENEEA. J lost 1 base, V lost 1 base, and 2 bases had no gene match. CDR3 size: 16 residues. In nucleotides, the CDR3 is TGTGCCAGCAGCTTAGCGGGAGGGATGAACACCGGGGAGCTGTTTTTT. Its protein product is CASSLAGGMNTGELFF. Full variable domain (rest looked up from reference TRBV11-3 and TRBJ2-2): EAGVVQSPRYKIIEKKQPVAFWCNPISGHNTLYWYLQNLGQGPELLIRYENEEAVDDSQLPKDRFSAERLKGVDSTLKIQPAELGDSAVYLCASSLAGGMNTGELFFGEGSRLTVL.

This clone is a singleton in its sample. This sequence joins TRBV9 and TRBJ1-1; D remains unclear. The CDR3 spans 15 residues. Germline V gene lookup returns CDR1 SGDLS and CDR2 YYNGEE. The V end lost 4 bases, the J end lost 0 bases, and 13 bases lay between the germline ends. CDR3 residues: CASSRTDAMNTEAFF. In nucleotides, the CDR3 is TGTGCCAGCAGCCGAACAGATGCTATGAACACTGAAGCTTTCTTT.

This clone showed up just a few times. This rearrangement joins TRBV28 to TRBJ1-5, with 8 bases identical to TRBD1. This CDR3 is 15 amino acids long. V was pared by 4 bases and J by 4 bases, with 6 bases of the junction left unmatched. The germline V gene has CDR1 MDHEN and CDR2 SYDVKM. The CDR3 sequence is CASSSLQGVNQPQHF. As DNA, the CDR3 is TGTGCCAGCAGTTCCCTACAGGGGGTAAATCAGCCCCAGCATTTT.

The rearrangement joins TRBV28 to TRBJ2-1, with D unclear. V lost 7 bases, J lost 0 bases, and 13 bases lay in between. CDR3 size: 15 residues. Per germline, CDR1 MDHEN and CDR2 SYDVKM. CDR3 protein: CASIDESSSYNEQFF. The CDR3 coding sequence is TGTGCCAGCATCGATGAGTCCAGCTCCTACAATGAGCAGTTCTTC.

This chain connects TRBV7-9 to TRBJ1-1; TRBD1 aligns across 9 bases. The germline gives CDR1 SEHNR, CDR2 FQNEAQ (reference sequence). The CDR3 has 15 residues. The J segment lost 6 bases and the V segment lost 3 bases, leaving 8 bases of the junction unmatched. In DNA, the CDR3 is TGTGCCAGCAGCTTGGGGGACAGGGTGTACGCTGAAGCTTTCTTT. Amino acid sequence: CASSLGDRVYAEAFF.

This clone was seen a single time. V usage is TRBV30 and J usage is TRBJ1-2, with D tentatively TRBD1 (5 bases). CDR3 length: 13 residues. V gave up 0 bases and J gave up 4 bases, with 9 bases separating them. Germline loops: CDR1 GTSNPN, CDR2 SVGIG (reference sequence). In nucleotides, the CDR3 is TGTGCCTGGAGTGTGGGGACTTCCTATGGCTACACCTTC. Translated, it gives CAWSVGTSYGYTF.

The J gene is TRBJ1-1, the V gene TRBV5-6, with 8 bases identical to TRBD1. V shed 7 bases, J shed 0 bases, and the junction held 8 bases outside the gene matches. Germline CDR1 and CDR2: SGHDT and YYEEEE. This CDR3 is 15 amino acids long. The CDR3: CASGVDRGVNTEAFF. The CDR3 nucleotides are TGTGCCAGCGGAGTTGACAGGGGAGTGAACACTGAAGCTTTCTTT.

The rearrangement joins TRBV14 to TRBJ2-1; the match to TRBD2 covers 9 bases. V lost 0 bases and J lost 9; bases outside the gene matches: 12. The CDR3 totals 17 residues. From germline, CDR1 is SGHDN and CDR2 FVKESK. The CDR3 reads CASSQDLSLAGAREQFF. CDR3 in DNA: TGTGCCAGCAGCCAAGATTTATCATTAGCGGGAGCCCGTGAGCAGTTCTTC.

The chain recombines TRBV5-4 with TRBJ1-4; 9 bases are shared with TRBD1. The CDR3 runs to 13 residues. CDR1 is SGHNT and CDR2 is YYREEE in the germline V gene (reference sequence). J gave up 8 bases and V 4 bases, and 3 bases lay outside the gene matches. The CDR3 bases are TGTGCCAGCAGCGGCGACAGGGGGGAAAAACTGTTTTTT. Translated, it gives CASSGDRGEKLFF.

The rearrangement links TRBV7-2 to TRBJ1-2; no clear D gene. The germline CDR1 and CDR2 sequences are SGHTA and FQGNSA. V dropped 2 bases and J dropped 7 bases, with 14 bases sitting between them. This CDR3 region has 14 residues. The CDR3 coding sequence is TGTGCCAGCAGCTTATTCACGCCTGATCCTGGCTACACCTTC. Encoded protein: CASSLFTPDPGYTF.

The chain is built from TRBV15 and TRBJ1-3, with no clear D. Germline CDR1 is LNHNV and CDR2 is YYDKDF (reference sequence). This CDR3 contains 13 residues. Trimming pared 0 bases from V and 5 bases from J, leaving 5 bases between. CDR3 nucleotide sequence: TGTGCCACCAGCAGAGAAAGCCGAAACACCATATATTTT. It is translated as CATSRESRNTIYF.

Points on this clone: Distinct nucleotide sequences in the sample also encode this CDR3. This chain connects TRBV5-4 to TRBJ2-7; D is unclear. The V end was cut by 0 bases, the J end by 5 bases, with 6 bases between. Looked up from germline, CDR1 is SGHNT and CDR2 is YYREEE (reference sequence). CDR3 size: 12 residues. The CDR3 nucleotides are TGTGCCAGCAGCTTGGACGCTAACGAGCAGTACTTC. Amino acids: CASSLDANEQYF.

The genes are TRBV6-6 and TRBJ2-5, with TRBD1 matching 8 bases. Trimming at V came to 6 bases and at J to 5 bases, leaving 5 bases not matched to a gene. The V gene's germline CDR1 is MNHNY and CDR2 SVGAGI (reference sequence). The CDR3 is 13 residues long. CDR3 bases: TGTGCCAGCAGCCCGGACAGGGTTGAGACCCAGTACTTC. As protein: CASSPDRVETQYF.

The CDR3 here is CASRVDRDNEKLFF. The CDR3 nucleotides read TGTGCCAGCAGGGTGGACAGGGATAATGAAAAACTGTTTTTT. The rearrangement links TRBV21-1 to TRBJ1-4; no DNA check was done on the table's D call, TRBD1. TRBV21-1 is a listed pseudogene. The CDR3 is 14 residues long.

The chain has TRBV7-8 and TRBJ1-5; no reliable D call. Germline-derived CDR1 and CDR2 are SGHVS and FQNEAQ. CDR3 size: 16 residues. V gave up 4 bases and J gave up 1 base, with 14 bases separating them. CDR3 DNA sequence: TGTGCCAGCAGCTACCTCGGCAGGCTCAGCAATCAGCCCCAGCATTTT. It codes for CASSYLGRLSNQPQHF.

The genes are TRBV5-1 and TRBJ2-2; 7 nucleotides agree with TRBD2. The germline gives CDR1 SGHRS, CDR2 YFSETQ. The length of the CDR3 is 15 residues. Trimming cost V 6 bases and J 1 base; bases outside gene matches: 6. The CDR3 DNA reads TGCGCCAGCACCGGTATAGCGGGGAACACCGGGGAGCTGTTTTTT. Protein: CASTGIAGNTGELFF.